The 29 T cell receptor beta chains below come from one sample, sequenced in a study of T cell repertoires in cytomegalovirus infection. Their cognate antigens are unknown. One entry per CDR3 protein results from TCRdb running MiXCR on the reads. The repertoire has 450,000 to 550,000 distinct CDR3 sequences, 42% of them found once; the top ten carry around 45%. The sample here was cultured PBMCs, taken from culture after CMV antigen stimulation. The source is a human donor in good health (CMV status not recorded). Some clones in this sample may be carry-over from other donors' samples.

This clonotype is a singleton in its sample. CDR3 protein: CASSQNLNTGELFF. CDR3 nucleotides: TGTGCCAGCAGCCAAAATCTGAACACCGGGGAGCTGTTTTTT. The chain has TRBV3-1 and TRBJ2-2; no clear D. Trimming took off 2 bases at V and 1 base at J, with 5 bases between the two ends. The CDR3 is 14 residues long. CDR1 LGHDT and CDR2 YNNKEL come from the germline V gene (reference sequence). The variable domain in full, completed from reference TRBV3-1 and TRBJ2-2, reads DTAVSQTPKYLVTQMGNDKSIKCEQNLGHDTMYWYKQDSKKFLKIMFSYNNKELIINETVPNRFSPKSPDKAHLNLHINSLELGDSAVYFCASSQNLNTGELFFGEGSRLTVL.

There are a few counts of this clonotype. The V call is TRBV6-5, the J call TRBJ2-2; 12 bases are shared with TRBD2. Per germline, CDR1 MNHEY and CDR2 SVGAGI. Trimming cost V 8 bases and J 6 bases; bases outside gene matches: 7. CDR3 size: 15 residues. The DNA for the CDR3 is TGTGCCAGCGGGGGATCTAGCGGGAGGGCCGGGGAGCTGTTTTTT. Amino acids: CASGGSSGRAGELFF.

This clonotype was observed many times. The CDR3 DNA reads TGTGCCAGCAGCTTCAATTACGGCAGGGGCAATGAGCAGTTCTTC. This sequence encodes CASSFNYGRGNEQFF. The chain joins TRBV7-6 to TRBJ2-1; D may be TRBD1 (6 bases). Germline V gene sequence: CDR1 SGHVS, CDR2 FNYEAQ. This CDR3 is 15 amino acids long. Trimming pared 3 bases from V and 6 bases from J, leaving 15 bases between.

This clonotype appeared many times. Written as DNA, the CDR3 is TGTGCCAGCAGCTTTTGGGTACCGGGACAGGGACCCTATGGCTACACCTTC. It specifies CASSFWVPGQGPYGYTF. The chain employs TRBV7-2 and TRBJ1-2; 9 bases fit TRBD1. CDR1 SGHTA and CDR2 FQGNSA come from the germline V gene. V trimming: 3 bases; J trimming: 4 bases; junction bases outside the gene matches: 12. This CDR3 is 17 amino acids long. Full variable domain (remainder filled in from reference TRBV7-2 and TRBJ1-2): GAGVSQSPSNKVTEKGKDVELRCDPISGHTALYWYRQSLGQGLEFLIYFQGNSAPDKSGLPSDRFSAERTGGSVSTLTIQRTQQEDSAVYLCASSFWVPGQGPYGYTFGSGTRLTVV.

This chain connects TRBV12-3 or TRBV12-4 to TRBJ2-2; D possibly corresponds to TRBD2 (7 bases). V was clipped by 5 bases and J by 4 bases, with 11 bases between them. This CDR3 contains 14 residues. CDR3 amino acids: CASSAGASTGELFF. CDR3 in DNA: TGTGCCAGCAGTGCGGGGGCGAGCACCGGGGAGCTGTTTTTT.

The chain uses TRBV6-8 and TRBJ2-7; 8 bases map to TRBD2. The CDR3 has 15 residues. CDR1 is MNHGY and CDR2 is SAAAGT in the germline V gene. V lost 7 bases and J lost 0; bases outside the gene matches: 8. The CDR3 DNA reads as TGTGCCAGCAAGCAGGTAGCGGGAATCTCCTACGAGCAGTACTTC. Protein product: CASKQVAGISYEQYF.

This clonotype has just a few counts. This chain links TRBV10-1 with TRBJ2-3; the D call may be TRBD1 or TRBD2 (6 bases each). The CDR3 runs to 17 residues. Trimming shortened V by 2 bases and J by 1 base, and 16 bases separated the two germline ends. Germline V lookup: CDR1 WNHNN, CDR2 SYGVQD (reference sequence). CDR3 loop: CASSEAHRRGGTDTQYF. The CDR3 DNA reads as TGCGCCAGCAGTGAGGCTCACCGGAGGGGGGGCACAGATACGCAGTATTTT.

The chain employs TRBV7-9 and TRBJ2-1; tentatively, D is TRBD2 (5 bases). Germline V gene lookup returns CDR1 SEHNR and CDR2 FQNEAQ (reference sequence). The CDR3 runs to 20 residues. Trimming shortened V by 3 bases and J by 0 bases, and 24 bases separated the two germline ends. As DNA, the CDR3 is TGTGCCAGCAGCTTCCTCATAGCGAACCCACTGGACCTCTCCTACAATGAGCAGTTCTTC. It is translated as CASSFLIANPLDLSYNEQFF.

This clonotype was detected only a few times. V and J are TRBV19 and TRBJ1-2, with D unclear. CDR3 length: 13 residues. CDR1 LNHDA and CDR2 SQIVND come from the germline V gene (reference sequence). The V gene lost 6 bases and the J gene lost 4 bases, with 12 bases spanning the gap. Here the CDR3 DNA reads TGTGCCAGTAGATTGGCAGCCGGCTATGGCTACACCTTC. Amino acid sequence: CASRLAAGYGYTF.

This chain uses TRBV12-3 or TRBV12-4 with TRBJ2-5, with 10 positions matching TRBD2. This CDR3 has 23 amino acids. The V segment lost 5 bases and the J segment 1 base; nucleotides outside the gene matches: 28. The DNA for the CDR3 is TGTGCCAGCAGTCCCCTGGTCCTGAACAGGGGGTTTACTAGCGGGGAACTCCAAGAGACCCAGTACTTC. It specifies CASSPLVLNRGFTSGELQETQYF.

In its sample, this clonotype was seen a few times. The CDR3 bases are TGTGCCAGCACCGCCGAGCTCAGCTACGAGCAGTACTTC. This translates into CASTAELSYEQYF. The V call is TRBV7-2, the J call TRBJ2-7; D not resolved. V was trimmed by 7 bases and J by 3 bases, leaving 13 bases between them. This CDR3 is built from 13 residues. The germline V gene encodes CDR1 SGHTA and CDR2 FQGNSA.

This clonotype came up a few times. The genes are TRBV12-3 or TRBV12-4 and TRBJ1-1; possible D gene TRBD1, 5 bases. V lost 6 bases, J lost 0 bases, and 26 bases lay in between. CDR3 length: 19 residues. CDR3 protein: CASRHRQLGAYFMNTEAFF. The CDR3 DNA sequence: TGTGCCAGCAGACATCGCCAGCTCGGGGCTTATTTTATGAACACTGAAGCTTTCTTT.

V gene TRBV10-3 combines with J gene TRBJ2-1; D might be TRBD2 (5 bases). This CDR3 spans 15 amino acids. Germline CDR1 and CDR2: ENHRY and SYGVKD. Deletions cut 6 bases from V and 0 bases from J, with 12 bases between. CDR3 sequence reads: CAIRAHTSSYNEQFF. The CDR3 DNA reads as TGTGCCATCAGAGCACATACTAGCTCCTACAATGAGCAGTTCTTC.

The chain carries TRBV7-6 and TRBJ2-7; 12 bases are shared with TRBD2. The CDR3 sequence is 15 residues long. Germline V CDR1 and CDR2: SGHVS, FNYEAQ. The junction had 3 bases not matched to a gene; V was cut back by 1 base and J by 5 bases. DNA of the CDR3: TGTGCCAGCAGCTTAGGGTCTAGCGGGAGGGACGAGCAGTACTTC. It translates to CASSLGSSGRDEQYF.

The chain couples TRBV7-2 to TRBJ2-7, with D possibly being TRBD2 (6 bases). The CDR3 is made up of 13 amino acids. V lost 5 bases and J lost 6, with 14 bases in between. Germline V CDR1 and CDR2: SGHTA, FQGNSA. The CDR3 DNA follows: TGTGCCAGCAGCCCAGAGAGGCGGGGCGAGCAGTACTTC. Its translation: CASSPERRGEQYF.

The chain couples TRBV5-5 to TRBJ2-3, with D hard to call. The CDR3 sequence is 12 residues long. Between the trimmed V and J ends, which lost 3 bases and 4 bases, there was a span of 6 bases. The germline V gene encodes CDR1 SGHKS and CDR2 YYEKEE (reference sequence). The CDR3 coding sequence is TGTGCCAGCAGCTCCGTGGCAGATACGCAGTATTTT. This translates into CASSSVADTQYF.

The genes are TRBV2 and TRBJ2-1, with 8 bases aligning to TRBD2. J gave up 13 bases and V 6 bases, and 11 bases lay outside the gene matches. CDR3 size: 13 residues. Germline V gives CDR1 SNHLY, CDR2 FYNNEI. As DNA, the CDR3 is TGTGCCAGCAGCTTGGGACTAGGTCAAGATCAGTTCTTC. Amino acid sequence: CASSLGLGQDQFF.

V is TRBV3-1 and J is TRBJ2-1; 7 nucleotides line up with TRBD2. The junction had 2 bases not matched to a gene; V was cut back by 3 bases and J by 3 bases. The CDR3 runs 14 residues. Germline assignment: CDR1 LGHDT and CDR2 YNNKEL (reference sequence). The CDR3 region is CASSHRDYYNEQFF. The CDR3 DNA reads TGTGCCAGCAGCCACCGGGACTACTACAATGAGCAGTTCTTC.

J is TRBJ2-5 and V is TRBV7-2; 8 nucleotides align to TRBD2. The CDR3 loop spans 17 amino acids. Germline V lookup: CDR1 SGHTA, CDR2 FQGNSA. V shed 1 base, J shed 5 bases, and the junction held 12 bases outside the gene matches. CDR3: CASSLEPGGGVRETQYF. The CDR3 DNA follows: TGTGCCAGCAGCTTAGAACCCGGGGGGGGGGTTAGGGAGACCCAGTACTTC.

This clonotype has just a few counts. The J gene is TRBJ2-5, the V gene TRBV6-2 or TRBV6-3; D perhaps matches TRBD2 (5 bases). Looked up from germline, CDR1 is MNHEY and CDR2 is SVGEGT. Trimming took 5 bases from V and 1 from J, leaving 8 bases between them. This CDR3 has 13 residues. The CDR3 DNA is TGTGCCAGCAGTCGGACTTTCCAAGAGACCCAGTACTTC. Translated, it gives CASSRTFQETQYF.

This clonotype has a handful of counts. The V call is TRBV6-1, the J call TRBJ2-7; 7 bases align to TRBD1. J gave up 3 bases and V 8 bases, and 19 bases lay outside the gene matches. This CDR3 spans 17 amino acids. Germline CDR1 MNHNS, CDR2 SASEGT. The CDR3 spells CASRVAQGRDSVYEQYF. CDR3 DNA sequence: TGTGCCAGCCGCGTCGCCCAGGGCCGGGACAGCGTCTACGAGCAGTACTTC.

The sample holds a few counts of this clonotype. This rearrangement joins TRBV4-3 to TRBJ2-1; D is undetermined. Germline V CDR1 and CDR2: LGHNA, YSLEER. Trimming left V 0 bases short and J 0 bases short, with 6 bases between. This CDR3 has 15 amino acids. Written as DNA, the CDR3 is TGCGCCAGCAGCCAAGATGCCAGCTCCTACAATGAGCAGTTCTTC. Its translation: CASSQDASSYNEQFF.

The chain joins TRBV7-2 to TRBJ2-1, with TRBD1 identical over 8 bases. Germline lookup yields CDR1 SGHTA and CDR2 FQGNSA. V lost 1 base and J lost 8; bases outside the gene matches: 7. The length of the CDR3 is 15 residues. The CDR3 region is CASSLGGAGGDEQFF. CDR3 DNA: TGTGCCAGCAGCTTAGGGGGGGCAGGGGGCGATGAGCAGTTCTTC.

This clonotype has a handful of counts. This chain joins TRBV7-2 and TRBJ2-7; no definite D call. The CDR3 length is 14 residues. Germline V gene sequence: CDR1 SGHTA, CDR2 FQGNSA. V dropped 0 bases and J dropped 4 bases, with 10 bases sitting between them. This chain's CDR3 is CASSLAFGRYEQYF. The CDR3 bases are TGTGCCAGCAGCTTAGCGTTCGGCCGATACGAGCAGTACTTC.

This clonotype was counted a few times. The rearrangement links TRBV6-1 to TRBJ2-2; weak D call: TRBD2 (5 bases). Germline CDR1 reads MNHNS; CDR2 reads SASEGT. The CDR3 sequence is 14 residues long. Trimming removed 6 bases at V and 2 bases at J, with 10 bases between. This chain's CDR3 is CASRSGYNTGELFF. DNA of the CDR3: TGTGCCAGCAGATCGGGATACAACACCGGGGAGCTGTTTTTT.

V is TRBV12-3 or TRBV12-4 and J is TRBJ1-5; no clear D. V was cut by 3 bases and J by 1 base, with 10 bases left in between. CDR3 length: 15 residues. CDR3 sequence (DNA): TGTGCCAGCAGTTTTTCGGGCACGAGCAATCAGCCCCAGCATTTT. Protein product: CASSFSGTSNQPQHF.

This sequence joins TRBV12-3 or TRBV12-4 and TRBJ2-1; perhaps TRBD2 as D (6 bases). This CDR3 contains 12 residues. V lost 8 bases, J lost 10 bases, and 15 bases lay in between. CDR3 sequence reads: CASGGGRGEQFF. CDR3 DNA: TGTGCCAGCGGAGGAGGGCGGGGCGAGCAGTTCTTC.

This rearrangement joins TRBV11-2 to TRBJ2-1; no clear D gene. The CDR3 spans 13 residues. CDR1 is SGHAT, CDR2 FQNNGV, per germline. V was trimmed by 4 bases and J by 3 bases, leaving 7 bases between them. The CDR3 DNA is TGTGCCAGCAGCTCACAAAGCTACAATGAGCAGTTCTTC. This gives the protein CASSSQSYNEQFF. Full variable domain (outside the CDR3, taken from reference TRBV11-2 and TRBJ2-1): EAGVAQSPRYKIIEKRQSVAFWCNPISGHATLYWYQQILGQGPKLLIQFQNNGVVDDSQLPKDRFSAERLKGVDSTLKIQPAKLEDSAVYLCASSSQSYNEQFFGPGTRLTVL.

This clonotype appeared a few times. CDR3 sequence reads: CASSYKSSYNEQFF. In DNA, the CDR3 is TGTGCCAGCAGCTACAAGAGCTCCTACAATGAGCAGTTCTTC. This chain joins TRBV7-2 and TRBJ2-1; D not certain. The ends were cut back, 4 bases at V and 0 bases at J, with 7 bases in the middle. CDR1 and CDR2 (germline): SGHTA, FQGNSA. This CDR3 has 14 amino acids. The full variable domain, with the rest looked up from reference TRBV7-2 and TRBJ2-1, is GAGVSQSPSNKVTEKGKDVELRCDPISGHTALYWYRQSLGQGLEFLIYFQGNSAPDKSGLPSDRFSAERTGGSVSTLTIQRTQQEDSAVYLCASSYKSSYNEQFFGPGTRLTVL.